This entry is about one T cell receptor (beta chain). Its matching antigen is unknown. With 60 Vbeta and 13 Jbeta primers, the PCR was carried out. Some clones are missing from TCRdb's copy, which holds only in-frame ones; the method was immunoSEQ multiplex PCR. This listing includes some 150,000 clones. The data originate from a study of cytomegalovirus exposure and HLA in healthy donors. Study observations and caveats: Later analysis demonstrated an association between a missense DCLRE1C variant and TCR beta V- and J-gene trimming. Another analysis was done later, and it associated 16,951 TCR beta sequences with HLA alleles at 0.05 false discovery rate.

The TCR sequence derives from a woman aged 18-29 years in good health and CMV-seropositive. The sequenced sample was PBMCs.

The CDR3 DNA reads as TGCGCCAGCAGCCAGAGAGGTGGGAGGTCTTTTACAGATACGCAGTATTTT. This encodes CASSQRGGRSFTDTQYF. The chain recombines TRBV4-1 with TRBJ2-3, with a tentative D call TRBD2 (6 bases). This CDR3 is 17 amino acids long. V gave up 3 bases and J gave up 3 bases, with 19 bases separating them. Germline lookup yields CDR1 MGHRA and CDR2 YSYEKL.